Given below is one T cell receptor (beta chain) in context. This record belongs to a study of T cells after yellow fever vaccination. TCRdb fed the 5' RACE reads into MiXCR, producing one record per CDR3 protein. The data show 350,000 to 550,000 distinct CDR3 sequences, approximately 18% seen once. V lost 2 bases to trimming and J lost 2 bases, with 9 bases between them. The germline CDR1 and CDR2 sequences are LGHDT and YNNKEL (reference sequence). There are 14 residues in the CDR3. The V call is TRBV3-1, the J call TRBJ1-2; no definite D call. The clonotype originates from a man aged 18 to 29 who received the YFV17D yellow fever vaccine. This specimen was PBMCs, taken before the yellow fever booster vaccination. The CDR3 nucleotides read TGTGCCAGCAGCCAATCTCTGGGGAACTATGGCTACACCTTC. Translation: CASSQSLGNYGYTF.